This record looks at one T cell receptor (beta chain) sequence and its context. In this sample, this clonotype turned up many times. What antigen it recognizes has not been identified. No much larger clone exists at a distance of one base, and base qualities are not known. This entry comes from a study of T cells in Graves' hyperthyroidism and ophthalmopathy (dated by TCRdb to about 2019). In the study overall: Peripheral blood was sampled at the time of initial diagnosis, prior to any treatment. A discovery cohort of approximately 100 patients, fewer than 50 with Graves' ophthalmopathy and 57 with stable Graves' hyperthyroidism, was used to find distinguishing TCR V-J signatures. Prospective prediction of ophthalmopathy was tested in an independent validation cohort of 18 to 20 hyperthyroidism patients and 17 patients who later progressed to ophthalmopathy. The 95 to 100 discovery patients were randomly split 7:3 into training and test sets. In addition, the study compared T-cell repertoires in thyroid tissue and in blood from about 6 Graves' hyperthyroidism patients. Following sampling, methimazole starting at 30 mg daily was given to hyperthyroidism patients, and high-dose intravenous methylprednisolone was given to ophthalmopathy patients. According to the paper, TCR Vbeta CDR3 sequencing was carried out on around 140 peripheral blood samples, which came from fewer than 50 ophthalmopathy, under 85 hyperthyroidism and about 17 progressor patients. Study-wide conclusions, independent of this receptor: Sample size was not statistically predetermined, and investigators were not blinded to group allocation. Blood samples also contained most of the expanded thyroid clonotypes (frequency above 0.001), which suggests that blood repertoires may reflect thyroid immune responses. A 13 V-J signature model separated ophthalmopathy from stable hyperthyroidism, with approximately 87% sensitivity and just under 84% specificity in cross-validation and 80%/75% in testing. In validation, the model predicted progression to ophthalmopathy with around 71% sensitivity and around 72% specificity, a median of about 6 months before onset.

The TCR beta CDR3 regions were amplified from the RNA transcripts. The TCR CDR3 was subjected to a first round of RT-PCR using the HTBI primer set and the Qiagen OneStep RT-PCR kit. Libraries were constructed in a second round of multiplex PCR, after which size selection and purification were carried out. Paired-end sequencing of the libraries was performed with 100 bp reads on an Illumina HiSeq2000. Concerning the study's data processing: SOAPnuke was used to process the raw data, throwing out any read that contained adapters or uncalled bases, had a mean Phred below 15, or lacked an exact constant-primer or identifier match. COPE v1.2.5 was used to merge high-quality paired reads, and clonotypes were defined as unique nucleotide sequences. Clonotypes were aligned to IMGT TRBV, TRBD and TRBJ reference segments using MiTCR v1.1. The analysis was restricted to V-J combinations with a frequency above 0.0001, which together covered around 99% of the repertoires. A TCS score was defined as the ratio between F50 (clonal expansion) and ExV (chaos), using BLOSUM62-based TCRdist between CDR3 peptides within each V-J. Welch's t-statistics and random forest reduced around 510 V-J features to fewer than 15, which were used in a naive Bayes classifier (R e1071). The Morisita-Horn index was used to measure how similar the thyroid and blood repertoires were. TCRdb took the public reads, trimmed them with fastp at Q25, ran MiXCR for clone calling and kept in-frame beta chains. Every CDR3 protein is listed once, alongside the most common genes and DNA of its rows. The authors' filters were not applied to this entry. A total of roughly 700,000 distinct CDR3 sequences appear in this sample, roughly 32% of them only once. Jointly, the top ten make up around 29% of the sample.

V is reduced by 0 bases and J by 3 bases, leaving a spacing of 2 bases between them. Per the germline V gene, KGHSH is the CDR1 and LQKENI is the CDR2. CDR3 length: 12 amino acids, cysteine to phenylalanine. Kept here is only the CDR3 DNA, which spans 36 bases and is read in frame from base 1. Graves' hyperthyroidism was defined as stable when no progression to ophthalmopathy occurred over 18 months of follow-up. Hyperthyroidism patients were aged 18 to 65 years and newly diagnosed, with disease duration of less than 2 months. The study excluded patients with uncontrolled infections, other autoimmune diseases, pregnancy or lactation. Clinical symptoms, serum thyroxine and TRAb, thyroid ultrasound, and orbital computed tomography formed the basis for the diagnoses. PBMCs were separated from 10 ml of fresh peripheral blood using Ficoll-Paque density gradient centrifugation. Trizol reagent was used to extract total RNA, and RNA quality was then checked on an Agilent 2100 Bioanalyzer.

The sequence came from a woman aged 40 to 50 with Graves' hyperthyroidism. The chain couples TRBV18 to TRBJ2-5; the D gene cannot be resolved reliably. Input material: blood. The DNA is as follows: TGTGCCAGCTCACCACCGGAAGAGACCCAGTACTTC. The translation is CASSPPEETQYF.